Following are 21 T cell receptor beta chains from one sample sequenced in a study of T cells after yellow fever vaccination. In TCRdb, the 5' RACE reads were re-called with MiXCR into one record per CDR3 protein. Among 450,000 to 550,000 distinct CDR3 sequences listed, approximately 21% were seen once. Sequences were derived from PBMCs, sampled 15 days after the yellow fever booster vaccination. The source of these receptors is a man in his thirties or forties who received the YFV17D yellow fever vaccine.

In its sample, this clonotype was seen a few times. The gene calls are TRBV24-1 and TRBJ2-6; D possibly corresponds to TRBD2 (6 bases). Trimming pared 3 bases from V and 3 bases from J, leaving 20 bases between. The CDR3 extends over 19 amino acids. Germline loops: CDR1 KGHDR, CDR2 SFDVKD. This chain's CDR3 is CATSDPRESVLDGANVLTF. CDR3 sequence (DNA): TGTGCCACCAGTGATCCACGGGAGTCGGTACTAGATGGGGCCAACGTCCTGACTTTC.

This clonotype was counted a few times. DNA for the CDR3: TGCGCCAGCAGCTTGGTGGTACGGAGAAGCACAGATACGCAGTATTTT. The encoded protein is CASSLVVRRSTDTQYF. The chain recombines TRBV5-1 with TRBJ2-3, with unresolved D. CDR1 and CDR2 (germline): SGHRS, YFSETQ. The V and J ends lost 0 bases and 0 bases respectively, with 11 bases between them. This CDR3 has 16 residues.

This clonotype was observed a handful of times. CDR3: CASSPAGDIAYNEQFF. The CDR3 DNA is TGCGCCAGCAGCCCTGCCGGGGACATCGCGTACAATGAGCAGTTCTTC. V is TRBV4-3 and J is TRBJ2-1; D might be TRBD1 (6 bases). Germline assignment: CDR1 LGHNA and CDR2 YSLEER. This CDR3 is 16 amino acids long. Trimming left V 4 bases short and J 4 bases short, with 17 bases between.

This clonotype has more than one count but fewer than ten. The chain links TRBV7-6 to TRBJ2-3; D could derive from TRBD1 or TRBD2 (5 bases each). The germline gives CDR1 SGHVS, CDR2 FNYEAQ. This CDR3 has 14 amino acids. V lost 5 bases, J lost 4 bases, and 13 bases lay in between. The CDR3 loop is CASSPGTSADTQYF. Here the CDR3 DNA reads TGTGCCAGCAGCCCCGGGACCTCGGCAGATACGCAGTATTTT. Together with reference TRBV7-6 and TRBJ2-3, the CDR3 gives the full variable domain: GAGVSQSPRYKVTKRGQDVALRCDPISGHVSLYWYRQALGQGPEFLTYFNYEAQQDKSGLPNDRFSAERPEGSISTLTIQRTEQRDSAMYRCASSPGTSADTQYFGPGTRLTVL.

CDR3 loop: CASSPRGSSSYNEQFF. CDR3 DNA sequence: TGTGCCAGCAGCCCGAGGGGCTCTAGCTCCTACAATGAGCAGTTCTTC. The V gene is TRBV4-2, the J gene TRBJ2-1; TRBD1 or TRBD2 may be the D gene (5 bases each). V was cut by 4 bases and J by 0 bases, with 13 bases left in between. Germline values: CDR1 LGHNA, CDR2 YNFKEQ. The CDR3 has 16 residues.

This chain's CDR3 is CASSEPGGEKLFF. The CDR3, as DNA: TGTGCCAGCAGTGAGCCGGGGGGTGAAAAACTGTTTTTT. The chain uses TRBV12-3 or TRBV12-4 and TRBJ1-4; TRBD1 might be the D (5 bases). The CDR3 is made up of 13 amino acids. Trimming removed 5 bases from V and 7 bases from J, with 11 bases in between.

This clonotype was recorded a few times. In DNA, the CDR3 is TGCAGCGTTGGACTAGCGGGGGGGACCTACGAGCAGTACTTC. Protein: CSVGLAGGTYEQYF. This chain links TRBV29-1 with TRBJ2-7, with 14 bases that match TRBD2. The CDR3 has 14 residues. CDR1 is SQVTM, CDR2 ANQGSEA, per germline. Trimming took 4 bases from V and 2 from J; bases not matched to a gene: 1.

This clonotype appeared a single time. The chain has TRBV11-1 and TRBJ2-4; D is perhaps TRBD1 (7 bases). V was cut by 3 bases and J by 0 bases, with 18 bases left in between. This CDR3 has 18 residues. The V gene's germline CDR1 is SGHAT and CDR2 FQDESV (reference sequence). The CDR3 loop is CASSLRGGTAIAKNIQYF. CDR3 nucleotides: TGTGCCAGCAGCTTGAGGGGCGGGACAGCCATAGCCAAAAACATTCAGTACTTC.

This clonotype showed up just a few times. The CDR3 DNA follows: TGTGCCAGCAGCTTAACTTTAGGACAGGCCTCCTACGAGCAGTACTTC. Translated: CASSLTLGQASYEQYF. The chain carries TRBV7-2 and TRBJ2-7, with TRBD1 identical over 7 bases. The V gene's germline CDR1 is SGHTA and CDR2 FQGNSA. The trim removed 2 bases at V and 0 bases at J, leaving 7 bases unmatched. CDR3 length: 16 residues.

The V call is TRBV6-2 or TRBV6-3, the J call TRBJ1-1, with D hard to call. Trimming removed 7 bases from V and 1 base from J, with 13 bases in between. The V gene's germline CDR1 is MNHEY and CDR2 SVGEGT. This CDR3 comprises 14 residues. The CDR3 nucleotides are TGTGCCAGCAACAAATTGCGGCAGAACACTGAAGCTTTCTTT. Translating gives CASNKLRQNTEAFF.

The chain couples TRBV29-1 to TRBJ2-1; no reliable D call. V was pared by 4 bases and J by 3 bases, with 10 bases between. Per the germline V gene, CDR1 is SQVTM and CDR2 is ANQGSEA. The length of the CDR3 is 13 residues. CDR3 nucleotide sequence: TGCAGCGTTGGGTGGGGTAGCTACAATGAGCAGTTCTTC. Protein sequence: CSVGWGSYNEQFF.

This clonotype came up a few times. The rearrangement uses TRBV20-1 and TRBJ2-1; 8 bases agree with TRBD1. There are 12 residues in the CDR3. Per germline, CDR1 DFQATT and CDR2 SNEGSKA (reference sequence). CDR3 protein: CSGQGVVYEQFF. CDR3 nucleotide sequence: TGCAGCGGACAGGGAGTGGTGTATGAGCAGTTCTTC.

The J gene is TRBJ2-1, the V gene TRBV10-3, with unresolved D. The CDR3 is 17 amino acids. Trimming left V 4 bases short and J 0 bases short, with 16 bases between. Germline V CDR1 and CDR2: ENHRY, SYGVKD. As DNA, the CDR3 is TGTGCCATCAGTGCCGGCAACCCGCGTAGCTCCTACAATGAGCAGTTCTTC. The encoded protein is CAISAGNPRSSYNEQFF.

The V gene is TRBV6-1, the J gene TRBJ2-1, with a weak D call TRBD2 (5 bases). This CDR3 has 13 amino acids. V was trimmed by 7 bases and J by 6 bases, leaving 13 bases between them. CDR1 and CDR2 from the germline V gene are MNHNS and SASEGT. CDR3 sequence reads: CASTPGIGNEQFF. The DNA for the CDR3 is TGTGCCAGCACCCCCGGGATAGGCAATGAGCAGTTCTTC.

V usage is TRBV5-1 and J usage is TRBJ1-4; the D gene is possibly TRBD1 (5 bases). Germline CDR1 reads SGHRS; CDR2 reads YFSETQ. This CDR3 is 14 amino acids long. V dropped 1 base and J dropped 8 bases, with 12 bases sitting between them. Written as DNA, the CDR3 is TGCGCCAGCAGCTTGAGGGGTAGTGAAGAAAAACTGTTTTTT. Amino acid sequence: CASSLRGSEEKLFF.

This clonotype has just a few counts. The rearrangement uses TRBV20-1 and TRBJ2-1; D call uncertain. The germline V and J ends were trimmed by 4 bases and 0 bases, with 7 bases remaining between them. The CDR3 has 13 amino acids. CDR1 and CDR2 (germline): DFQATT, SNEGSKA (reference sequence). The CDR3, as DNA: TGCAGTGCTACTCCGCGCTCCTACAATGAGCAGTTCTTC. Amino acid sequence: CSATPRSYNEQFF.

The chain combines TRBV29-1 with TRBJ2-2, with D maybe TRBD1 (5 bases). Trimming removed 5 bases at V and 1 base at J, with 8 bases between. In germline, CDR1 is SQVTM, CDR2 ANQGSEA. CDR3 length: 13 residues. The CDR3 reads CSVSQGNTGELFF. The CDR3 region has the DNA TGCAGCGTTAGCCAGGGGAACACCGGGGAGCTGTTTTTT.

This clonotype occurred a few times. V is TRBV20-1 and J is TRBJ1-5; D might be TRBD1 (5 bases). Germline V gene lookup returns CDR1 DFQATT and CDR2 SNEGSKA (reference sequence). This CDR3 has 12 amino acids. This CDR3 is CSVTGGDQPQHF. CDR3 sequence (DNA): TGCAGCGTAACAGGTGGCGATCAGCCCCAGCATTTT.

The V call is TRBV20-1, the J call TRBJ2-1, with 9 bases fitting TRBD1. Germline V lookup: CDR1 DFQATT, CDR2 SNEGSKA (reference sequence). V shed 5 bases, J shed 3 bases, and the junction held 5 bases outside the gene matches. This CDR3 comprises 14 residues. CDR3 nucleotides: TGCAGTGCTGCACCGGGACAGGGCTACAATGAGCAGTTCTTC. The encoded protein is CSAAPGQGYNEQFF.

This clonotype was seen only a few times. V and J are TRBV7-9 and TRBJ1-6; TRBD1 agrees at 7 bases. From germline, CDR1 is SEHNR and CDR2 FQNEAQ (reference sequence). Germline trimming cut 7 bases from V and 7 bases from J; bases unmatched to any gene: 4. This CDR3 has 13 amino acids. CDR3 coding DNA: TGTGCCAGCAATGGACAGGCGAATTCACCCCTCCACTTT. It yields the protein CASNGQANSPLHF.

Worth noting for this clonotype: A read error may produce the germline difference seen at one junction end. Here the CDR3 reads CSVARESYNERFF. The CDR3, as DNA: TGCAGCGTTGCTCGGGAATCCTACAATGAGCGGTTCTTC. This sequence joins TRBV29-1 and TRBJ2-1; D may be TRBD2 (5 bases). The germline V gene encodes CDR1 SQVTM and CDR2 ANQGSEA. The CDR3 contains 13 residues.